Each of the 21 T cell receptor beta chains below was sequenced from the same sample in a study of technical replicates of blood from several donors. The data were produced by immunoSEQ multiplex PCR, yet TCRdb's version contains in-frame clones alone and is incomplete. This sample has some 94,000 clones, with almost 97% found just once. Sequencing was carried out using T cells isolated from PBMCs. These TCRs come from a human donor in good health.

The chain links TRBV9 to TRBJ2-7, with 12 bases identical to TRBD2. The CDR3 sequence is 15 residues long. V shed 0 bases and J 3 bases; nucleotides not matched to a gene: 1. CDR1 and CDR2 from the germline V gene are SGDLS and YYNGEE. For the CDR3, the DNA is TGTGCCAGCAGCGTAGAACTAGCGGGAGGCTACGAGCAGTACTTC. It specifies CASSVELAGGYEQYF.

The chain couples TRBV7-9 to TRBJ1-2; possibly TRBD1 for D (5 bases). Per germline, CDR1 SEHNR and CDR2 FQNEAQ (reference sequence). The V end was cut by 5 bases, the J end by 4 bases, with 17 bases between. The CDR3 sequence is 15 residues long. The CDR3 protein is CASSPGGESSYGYTF. The CDR3 DNA reads as TGTGCCAGCAGCCCCGGAGGGGAGTCAAGCTATGGCTACACCTTC.

The V and J genes are TRBV5-4 and TRBJ2-7; maybe TRBD2 (7 bases). The CDR3 has 15 amino acids. Between the trimmed V and J ends, which lost 4 bases and 3 bases, there was a span of 17 bases. CDR1 and CDR2 (germline): SGHNT, YYREEE (reference sequence). The CDR3 bases are TGTGCCAGCAGCCCATCCAAGGGGGGGAACTACGAGCAGTACTTC. Protein sequence: CASSPSKGGNYEQYF.

This rearrangement joins TRBV11-3 to TRBJ2-7; TRBD2 aligns across 8 bases. Trimming took 6 bases from V and 7 from J; bases not matched to a gene: 11. Germline CDR1 and CDR2: SGHNT and YENEEA. CDR3 size: 14 residues. CDR3 sequence (DNA): TGTGCCAGCAGTCCTAGCGGGTCCCCTTTAGAGCAGTACTTC. This translates into CASSPSGSPLEQYF.

The chain has TRBV18 and TRBJ1-1; the D is unclear. Between the trimmed V and J ends, which lost 6 bases and 0 bases, there was a span of 17 bases. This CDR3 region has 16 residues. Germline loops: CDR1 KGHSH, CDR2 LQKENI. CDR3 coding DNA: TGTGCCAGCTCGGTGGGAGTCTCCGCCATGAACACTGAAGCTTTCTTT. Translating gives CASSVGVSAMNTEAFF.

The CDR3 DNA reads TGTGCCAGCAGTGCAGGGCTAGGCTATGGCTACACCTTC. Translation gives CASSAGLGYGYTF. This chain connects TRBV6-1 to TRBJ1-2, with D perhaps TRBD1 (5 bases). This CDR3 has 13 amino acids. The V gene lost 4 bases and the J gene lost 4 bases, with 10 bases spanning the gap. Germline V gene sequence: CDR1 MNHNS, CDR2 SASEGT.

V is TRBV7-9 and J is TRBJ1-1; a possible D gene is TRBD1 (6 bases). CDR3 length: 11 amino acids. Germline assignment: CDR1 SEHNR and CDR2 FQNEAQ (reference sequence). Deletions cut 4 bases from V and 10 bases from J, with 10 bases between. Here the CDR3 DNA reads TGTGCCAGCAGCTCGGACAGTCGAGCTTTCTTT. Amino acids: CASSSDSRAFF. Full variable domain (remainder filled in from reference TRBV7-9 and TRBJ1-1): DTGVSQNPRHKITKRGQNVTFRCDPISEHNRLYWYRQTLGQGPEFLTYFQNEAQLEKSRLLSDRFSAERPKGSFSTLEIQRTEQGDSAMYLCASSSDSRAFFGQGTRLTVV.

V and J are TRBV7-8 and TRBJ2-5; 11 bases agree with TRBD1. Germline lookup yields CDR1 SGHVS and CDR2 FQNEAQ. The CDR3 runs to 17 residues. V lost 3 bases, J lost 5 bases, and 11 bases stayed unmatched. CDR3 region: CASSFKSGQGAGETQYF. The CDR3 nucleotides are TGTGCCAGCAGCTTCAAATCCGGACAGGGGGCAGGGGAGACCCAGTACTTC. The variable domain in full, with the rest retrieved from reference TRBV7-8 and TRBJ2-5, is GAGVSQSPRYKVAKRGQDVALRCDPISGHVSLFWYQQALGQGPEFLTYFQNEAQLDKSGLPSDRFFAERPEGSVSTLKIQRTQQEDSAVYLCASSFKSGQGAGETQYFGPGTRLLVL.

The genes are TRBV10-1 and TRBJ1-1; tentatively, D is TRBD1 (5 bases). V shed 0 bases and J shed 8 bases, with 10 bases lying between them. Germline CDR1 reads WNHNN; CDR2 reads SYGVQD (reference sequence). CDR3 length: 13 residues. DNA for the CDR3: TGCGCCAGCAGTGAGTCCTCAGGGCGGGAAGCTTTCTTT. Its translation: CASSESSGREAFF.

Turning to this clone: A junction boundary mismatches the germline segment, possibly from a read error. This sequence joins TRBV4-2 and TRBJ2-7, with D perhaps TRBD1 (5 bases). The CDR3 extends over 13 amino acids. Germline V gives CDR1 LGHNA, CDR2 YNFKEQ. The CDR3 DNA reads TGTGCTAGCAGGGCCCCTGACAACTACGAGCAGTACTTC. Translating gives CASRAPDNYEQYF.

The gene calls are TRBV6-5 and TRBJ2-3; D might be TRBD2 (5 bases). V was shortened by 3 bases and J by 2 bases, with 12 bases between the two germline ends. CDR3 size: 15 residues. Germline CDR1 is MNHEY and CDR2 is SVGAGI. CDR3 DNA sequence: TGTGCCAGCAGTTATATCTCGCGGGTCACAGATACGCAGTATTTT. Translation: CASSYISRVTDTQYF.

The V gene is TRBV29-1, the J gene TRBJ2-5, with TRBD1 identical over 7 bases. Trimming at V came to 3 bases and at J to 0 bases, leaving 16 bases not matched to a gene. CDR3 length: 18 amino acids. Germline V lookup: CDR1 SQVTM, CDR2 ANQGSEA. The CDR3 DNA sequence: TGCAGCGTTGATGGGGCTTTAGACAGGGTGGAGTACCAAGAGACCCAGTACTTC. This translates into CSVDGALDRVEYQETQYF.

The chain couples TRBV9 to TRBJ2-7; TRBD1 matches 7 bases. V shed 3 bases and J 2 bases; nucleotides not matched to a gene: 8. The CDR3 consists of 15 residues. CDR1 is SGDLS and CDR2 is YYNGEE in the germline V gene. The CDR3: CASSEGAGTPYEQYF. DNA of the CDR3: TGTGCCAGCAGCGAGGGGGCCGGGACACCCTACGAGCAGTACTTC.

V gene TRBV11-3 combines with J gene TRBJ2-2; the match to TRBD2 covers 11 bases. This CDR3 is built from 15 residues. The ends lost 7 bases at V and 4 bases at J; junction bases unmatched: 5. The V gene's germline CDR1 is SGHNT and CDR2 YENEEA. Here the CDR3 reads CASTTSGMFTGELFF. CDR3 sequence (DNA): TGTGCCAGCACGACTAGCGGGATGTTCACCGGGGAGCTGTTTTTT.

This chain links TRBV19 with TRBJ2-2; a possible D gene is TRBD2 (5 bases). V was shortened by 5 bases and J by 5 bases, with 9 bases between the two germline ends. CDR3 size: 13 residues. The germline CDR1 and CDR2 sequences are LNHDA and SQIVND (reference sequence). CDR3 DNA: TGTGCCAGTAGTGCGGACTCAACCGGGGAGCTGTTTTTT. Protein product: CASSADSTGELFF.

This rearrangement joins TRBV10-3 to TRBJ2-1; the match to TRBD2 covers 7 bases. J was trimmed by 7 bases and V by 7 bases; bases with no gene match: 7. This CDR3 spans 13 amino acids. The germline CDR1 and CDR2 sequences are ENHRY and SYGVKD. The CDR3 reads CAIITSAGNEQFF. CDR3 DNA sequence: TGTGCCATCATAACTAGCGCGGGGAATGAGCAGTTCTTC.

The chain couples TRBV9 to TRBJ1-5; TRBD1 might be the D (6 bases). There are 15 residues in the CDR3. Germline V lookup: CDR1 SGDLS, CDR2 YYNGEE. V dropped 0 bases and J dropped 2 bases, with 9 bases sitting between them. The CDR3 DNA reads as TGTGCCAGCAGCGTAGGGGGACATGGCAATCAGCCCCAGCATTTT. Its protein is CASSVGGHGNQPQHF.

The gene calls are TRBV19 and TRBJ2-3, with 10 bases aligning to TRBD1. Losses at the gene ends were 4 bases for V and 4 bases for J; bases not matched to a gene: 8. Germline V gene sequence: CDR1 LNHDA, CDR2 SQIVND (reference sequence). The length of the CDR3 is 16 residues. The CDR3 region is CASSSRQGAGADTQYF. In DNA form, the CDR3 reads TGTGCCAGTAGTAGCCGACAGGGGGCAGGGGCAGATACGCAGTATTTT.

The J gene is TRBJ2-7, the V gene TRBV7-9, with a tentative D call TRBD1 (7 bases). Trimming removed 4 bases at V and 2 bases at J, with 21 bases between. The CDR3 runs 17 residues. Per the germline V gene, CDR1 is SEHNR and CDR2 is FQNEAQ (reference sequence). The CDR3 protein is CASSSAVEGARTYEQYF. The CDR3 bases are TGTGCCAGCAGCTCCGCGGTGGAGGGGGCGCGTACCTACGAGCAGTACTTC.

The chain joins TRBV9 to TRBJ2-2; maybe TRBD1 (5 bases). The CDR3 covers 16 residues. The germline V and J ends were trimmed by 0 bases and 2 bases, with 11 bases remaining between them. Germline V gene lookup returns CDR1 SGDLS and CDR2 YYNGEE. Written as DNA, the CDR3 is TGTGCCAGCAGCGTAGGAGACAGTCTCAACACCGGGGAGCTGTTTTTT. It yields the protein CASSVGDSLNTGELFF.

The chain carries TRBV19 and TRBJ2-5; tentatively, D is TRBD2 (5 bases). CDR3 size: 15 residues. Germline V gene data show CDR1 as LNHDA and CDR2 as SQIVND (reference sequence). V was pared by 4 bases and J by 2 bases, with 14 bases between. The CDR3 here is CASSSLASVQETQYF. CDR3 coding DNA: TGTGCCAGTAGTAGCCTAGCCAGCGTACAAGAGACCCAGTACTTC.